These 5 T cell receptor beta chains came from one sample sequenced in a study of T cells in Graves' hyperthyroidism and ophthalmopathy. TCR beta CDR3 regions were amplified from RNA transcripts. An initial round of RT-PCR targeting the TCR CDR3 relied on the HTBI primer set. TCRdb independently ran MiXCR on the multiplex PCR reads; one entry per CDR3 protein. There are some 600,000 distinct CDR3 sequences in the sample; roughly 13% occur only once, and under 7% lies in the top ten. Sequencing was carried out using blood. These receptors were obtained from a woman in her 30s with Graves' hyperthyroidism that later progressed to Graves' ophthalmopathy.

The sample holds many counts of this clonotype. The V gene is TRBV24-1, the J gene TRBJ1-5; no clear D. With 5 bases removed from V and 7 bases from J, the gap between germline ends came to 11 bases. This CDR3 comprises 13 residues. Germline V CDR1 and CDR2: KGHDR, SFDVKD. The CDR3 is CATSAATGQPQHF. CDR3 bases: TGTGCCACCAGTGCCGCCACCGGGCAGCCCCAGCATTTT.

This clonotype was recorded many times. V gene TRBV2 combines with J gene TRBJ1-4; a weak D match, TRBD1 (5 bases). V was clipped by 4 bases and J by 4 bases, with 31 bases between them. CDR1 is SNHLY and CDR2 is FYNNEI in the germline V gene. The CDR3 is 21 amino acids. CDR3 nucleotide sequence: TGTGCCAGCAGTGTAAGAGGAATTAAGGTGTTTCAGGGAAAGCTTAATGAAAAACTGTTTTTT. It translates to CASSVRGIKVFQGKLNEKLFF.

This chain links TRBV19 with TRBJ1-6; D remains ambiguous. CDR3 length: 15 residues. V was clipped by 3 bases and J by 10 bases, with 16 bases between them. Germline V gene lookup returns CDR1 LNHDA and CDR2 SQIVND (reference sequence). The CDR3 sequence is CASSIAGPEGSPLHF. CDR3 in DNA: TGTGCCAGTAGTATCGCAGGCCCGGAGGGATCACCCCTCCACTTT.

The sample holds many counts of this clonotype. This sequence joins TRBV11-3 and TRBJ2-5; D gene uncertain. Trimming cost V 3 bases and J 3 bases, with 14 bases left between them. Germline CDR1 and CDR2: SGHNT and YENEEA. CDR3 length equals 15 residues. The CDR3 nucleotides read TGTGCCAGCAGCTTGAATCTAGGTGGAGAAGAGACCCAGTACTTC. Its protein is CASSLNLGGEETQYF.

The table lists this clonotype with many counts. This chain uses TRBV12-3 or TRBV12-4 with TRBJ1-2; the D gene is possibly TRBD1 (5 bases). The V end was cut by 5 bases, the J end by 5 bases, with 21 bases between. This CDR3 has 16 residues. CDR3 residues: CASSDRGPPIRYGYTF. CDR3 coding DNA: TGTGCCAGCAGTGATAGGGGTCCTCCCATCCGATATGGCTACACCTTC.